Presented here are 10 T cell receptor beta chains from one specimen sequenced in a study of T cell repertoires in cytomegalovirus infection (dated by TCRdb to about 2019). The sequencer listed for this sample is Illumina HiSeq 1500. Using fastp at Q25 and MiXCR, TCRdb reprocessed the public reads and kept productive beta chains. Here each entry gathers all rows of one CDR3 protein and keeps the most common genes and DNA. This sample holds 300,000 to 400,000 distinct CDR3 sequences; 25% to 35% were observed only once. The top ten clones comprise roughly 20% of the sample. These receptors have no known antigen. Sample treatment or condition, as interpreted from the label and publication: in vitro stimulation with specific CMV peptide epitopes to enrich CMV-specific T cells. The sequences come from cultured PBMCs, collected from culture after CMV antigen stimulation. These receptors originate from a human donor in good health (CMV status not recorded). Some clones in this sample may be carry-over from other donors' samples.

The chain combines TRBV12-3 or TRBV12-4 with TRBJ2-1; 10 nucleotides align to TRBD2. The CDR3 contains 15 residues. Trimming removed 5 bases from V and 3 bases from J; junction bases left unmatched: 4. In DNA, the CDR3 is TGTGCCAGCAGTCCCGGGACTAGCGTCTACAATGAGCAGTTCTTC. Its protein is CASSPGTSVYNEQFF.

This chain joins TRBV6-5 and TRBJ2-1; no clear D. This CDR3 region has 9 residues. Looked up from germline, CDR1 is MNHEY and CDR2 is SVGAGI. The V and J ends lost 4 bases and 10 bases respectively, with 2 bases between them. The CDR3 protein is CASSCEQFF. The CDR3 DNA follows: TGTGCCAGCAGTTGCGAGCAGTTCTTC.

The V gene is TRBV7-9, the J gene TRBJ2-4; D unresolved. V was clipped by 11 bases and J by 3 bases, with 14 bases between them. CDR1 and CDR2 (germline): SEHNR, FQNEAQ (reference sequence). This CDR3 is built from 13 residues. CDR3 nucleotide sequence: TGTGCCTTGGATGAGGTTGGCAAAAACATTCAGTACTTC. This sequence encodes CALDEVGKNIQYF.

The V and J genes are TRBV6-6 and TRBJ2-5, with TRBD2 matching 9 bases. With V trimmed by 2 bases and J by 2 bases, 0 bases remained unmatched. CDR1 is MNHNY, CDR2 SVGAGI, per germline (reference sequence). The CDR3 sequence is 14 residues long. CDR3 in DNA: TGTGCCAGCAGTTACCTAGCGGGACAAGAGACCCAGTACTTC. It yields the protein CASSYLAGQETQYF.

The chain couples TRBV28 to TRBJ1-1; possible D gene TRBD1, 5 bases. V dropped 5 bases and J dropped 1 base, with 14 bases sitting between them. The germline V gene has CDR1 MDHEN and CDR2 SYDVKM. The CDR3 is made up of 15 amino acids. CDR3 sequence: CASSRPGRKNTEAFF. CDR3 DNA sequence: TGTGCCAGCAGTCGCCCGGGACGGAAGAACACTGAAGCTTTCTTT.

This clonotype was picked up a small number of times. V gene TRBV4-1 combines with J gene TRBJ1-3; D is unclear. This CDR3 has 16 amino acids. The germline V gene encodes CDR1 MGHRA and CDR2 YSYEKL. The V end lost 4 bases, the J end lost 0 bases, and 13 bases lay between the germline ends. The CDR3 here is CASSLRPGSSGNTIYF. The CDR3 DNA follows: TGCGCCAGCAGCCTTAGACCGGGATCCTCTGGAAACACCATATATTTT.

Here the CDR3 DNA reads TGTGCCAGCAGCTGGTTGGACGCGGGAGGTCCTGCCGATGAGCAGTTCTTC. It is translated as CASSWLDAGGPADEQFF. The rearrangement links TRBV5-6 to TRBJ2-1; 8 bases map to TRBD2. In germline, CDR1 is SGHDT, CDR2 YYEEEE. The ends lost 3 bases at V and 8 bases at J; junction bases unmatched: 16. There are 17 residues in the CDR3. Full variable domain (missing parts from reference TRBV5-6 and TRBJ2-1): DAGVTQSPTHLIKTRGQQVTLRCSPKSGHDTVSWYQQALGQGPQFIFQYYEEEERQRGNFPDRFSGHQFPNYSSELNVNALLLGDSALYLCASSWLDAGGPADEQFFGPGTRLTVL.

The gene calls are TRBV6-5 and TRBJ1-5, with unresolved D. The V and J ends lost 2 bases and 7 bases respectively, with 9 bases between them. This CDR3 contains 13 residues. Germline V lookup: CDR1 MNHEY, CDR2 SVGAGI. CDR3 sequence (DNA): TGTGCCAGCAGTTACGGGGTATGGCAGCCCCAGCATTTT. Protein: CASSYGVWQPQHF.

The V call is TRBV7-9, the J call TRBJ2-5, with D perhaps matching TRBD1 or TRBD2 (6 bases each). Per germline, CDR1 SEHNR and CDR2 FQNEAQ (reference sequence). The V gene lost 4 bases and the J gene lost 5 bases, with 17 bases spanning the gap. The CDR3 loop spans 15 amino acids. CDR3 DNA sequence: TGTGCCAGCAGCTACCTCGATGGAGGGGGGGAGACCCAGTACTTC. This translates into CASSYLDGGGETQYF.

The V gene is TRBV6-2 or TRBV6-3, the J gene TRBJ1-2; maybe TRBD1 (5 bases). Germline V lookup: CDR1 MNHEY, CDR2 SVGEGT. The CDR3 spans 14 residues. V dropped 2 bases and J dropped 9 bases, with 16 bases sitting between them. The CDR3 here is CASSYGGTSSRYTF. The CDR3, as DNA: TGTGCCAGCAGTTACGGTGGGACGTCGTCTCGCTACACCTTC.